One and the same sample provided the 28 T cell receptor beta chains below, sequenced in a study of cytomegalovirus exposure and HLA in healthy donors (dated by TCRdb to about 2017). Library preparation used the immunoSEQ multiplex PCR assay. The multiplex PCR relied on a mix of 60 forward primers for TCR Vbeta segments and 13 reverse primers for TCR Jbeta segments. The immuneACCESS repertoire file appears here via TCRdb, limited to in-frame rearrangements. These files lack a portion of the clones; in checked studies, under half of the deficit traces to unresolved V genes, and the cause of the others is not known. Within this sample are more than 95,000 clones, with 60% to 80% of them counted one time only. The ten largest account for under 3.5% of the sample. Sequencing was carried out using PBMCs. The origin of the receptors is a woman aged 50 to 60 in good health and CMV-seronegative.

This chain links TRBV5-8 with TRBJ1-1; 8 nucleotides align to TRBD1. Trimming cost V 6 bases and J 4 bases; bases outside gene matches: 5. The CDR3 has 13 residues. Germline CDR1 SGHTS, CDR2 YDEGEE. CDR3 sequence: CASNRGRATEAFF. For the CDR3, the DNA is TGTGCCAGCAACAGGGGGAGGGCCACTGAAGCTTTCTTT.

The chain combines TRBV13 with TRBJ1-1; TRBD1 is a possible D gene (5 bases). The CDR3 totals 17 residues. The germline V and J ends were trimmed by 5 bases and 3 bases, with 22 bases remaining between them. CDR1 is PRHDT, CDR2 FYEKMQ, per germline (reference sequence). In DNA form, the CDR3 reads TGTGCCAGCAGCCCAGCCTGGGGGTCGGGGAGGGACACTGAAGCTTTCTTT. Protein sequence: CASSPAWGSGRDTEAFF.

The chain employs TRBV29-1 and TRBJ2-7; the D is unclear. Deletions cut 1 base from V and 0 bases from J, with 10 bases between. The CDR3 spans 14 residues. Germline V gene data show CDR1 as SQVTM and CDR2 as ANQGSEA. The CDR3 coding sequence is TGCAGCGTTGAAGCCTGGTTTAGCTCCTACGAGCAGTACTTC. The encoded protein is CSVEAWFSSYEQYF.

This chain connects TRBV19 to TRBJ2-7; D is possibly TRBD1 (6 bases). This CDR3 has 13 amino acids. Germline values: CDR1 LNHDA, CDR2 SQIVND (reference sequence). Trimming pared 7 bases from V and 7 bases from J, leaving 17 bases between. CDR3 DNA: TGTGCCAGTACCCAAGGGGGAGTTGGGGAGCAGTACTTC. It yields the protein CASTQGGVGEQYF.

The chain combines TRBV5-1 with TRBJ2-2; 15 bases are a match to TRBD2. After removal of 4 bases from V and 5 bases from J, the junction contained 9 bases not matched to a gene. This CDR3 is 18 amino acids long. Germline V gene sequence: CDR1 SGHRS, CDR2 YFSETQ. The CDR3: CASSRPGLAGGKTGELFF. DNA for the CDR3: TGCGCCAGCAGCCGACCGGGACTAGCGGGAGGAAAGACCGGGGAGCTGTTTTTT.

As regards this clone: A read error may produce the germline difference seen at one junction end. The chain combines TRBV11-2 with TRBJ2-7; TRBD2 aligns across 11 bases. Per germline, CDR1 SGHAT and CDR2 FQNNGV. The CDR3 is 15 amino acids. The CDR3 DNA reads TGCGCCAGCAGCCTGGGGACTAGCGGTACCTACGAGCAGTACTTC. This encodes CASSLGTSGTYEQYF.

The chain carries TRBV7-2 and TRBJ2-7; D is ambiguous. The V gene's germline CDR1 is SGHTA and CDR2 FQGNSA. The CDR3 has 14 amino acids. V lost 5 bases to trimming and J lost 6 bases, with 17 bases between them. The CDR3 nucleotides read TGTGCCAGCAGCCCAGACGGGTGGATGGCCGAGCAGTACTTC. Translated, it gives CASSPDGWMAEQYF.

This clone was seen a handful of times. CDR3 loop: CASSGGQTGVGGANVLTF. The CDR3 nucleotides read TGCGCCAGCAGCGGGGGACAGACAGGGGTGGGAGGGGCCAACGTCCTGACTTTC. V is TRBV5-1 and J is TRBJ2-6; 8 nucleotides agree with TRBD1. The CDR3 contains 18 residues. Losses at the gene ends were 4 bases for V and 4 bases for J; bases not matched to a gene: 13. Germline-derived CDR1 and CDR2 are SGHRS and YFSETQ.

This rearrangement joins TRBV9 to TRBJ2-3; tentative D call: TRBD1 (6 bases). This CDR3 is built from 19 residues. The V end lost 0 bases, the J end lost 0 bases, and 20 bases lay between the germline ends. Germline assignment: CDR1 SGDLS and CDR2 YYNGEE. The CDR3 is CASSVASGTQKTSTDTQYF. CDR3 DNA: TGTGCCAGCAGCGTAGCGTCCGGGACACAGAAGACTAGCACAGATACGCAGTATTTT. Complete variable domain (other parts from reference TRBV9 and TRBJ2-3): DSGVTQTPKHLITATGQRVTLRCSPRSGDLSVYWYQQSLDQGLQFLIQYYNGEERAKGNILERFSAQQFPDLHSELNLSSLELGDSALYFCASSVASGTQKTSTDTQYFGPGTRLTVL.

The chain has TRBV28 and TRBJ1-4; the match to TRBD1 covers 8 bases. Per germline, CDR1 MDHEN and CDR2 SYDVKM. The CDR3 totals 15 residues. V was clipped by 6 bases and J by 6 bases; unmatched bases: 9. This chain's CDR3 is CASRRDRGRDEKLFF. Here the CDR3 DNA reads TGTGCCAGCAGGCGCGACAGGGGAAGAGATGAAAAACTGTTTTTT. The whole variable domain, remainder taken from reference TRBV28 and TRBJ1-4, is DVKVTQSSRYLVKRTGEKVFLECVQDMDHENMFWYRQDPGLGLRLIYFSYDVKMKEKGDIPEGYSVSREKKERFSLILESASTNQTSMYLCASRRDRGRDEKLFFGSGTQLSVL.

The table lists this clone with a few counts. The CDR3 is CASSTFISSYNEQFF. As DNA, the CDR3 is TGCGCCAGCAGTACGTTTATCAGCTCCTACAATGAGCAGTTCTTC. The V gene is TRBV23-1, the J gene TRBJ2-1; D gene uncertain. TRBV23-1 is an ORF, with its function uncertain. The CDR3 runs 15 residues. Trimming took off 5 bases at V and 0 bases at J, with 11 bases between the two ends.

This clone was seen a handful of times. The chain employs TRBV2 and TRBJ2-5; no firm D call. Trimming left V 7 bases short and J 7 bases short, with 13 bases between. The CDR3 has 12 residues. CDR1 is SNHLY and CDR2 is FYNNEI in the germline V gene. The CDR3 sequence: CASIGWVGTQYF. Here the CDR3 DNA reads TGTGCCAGCATCGGGTGGGTGGGGACCCAGTACTTC. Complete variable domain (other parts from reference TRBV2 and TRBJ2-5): EPEVTQTPSHQVTQMGQEVILRCVPISNHLYFYWYRQILGQKVEFLVSFYNNEISEKSEIFDDQFSVERPDGSNFTLKIRSTKLEDSAMYFCASIGWVGTQYFGPGTRLLVL.

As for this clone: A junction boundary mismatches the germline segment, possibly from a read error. For the CDR3, the DNA is TGTGCCAGCACCTTGGGCGCAGATACGCAGTATTTT. Translating gives CASTLGADTQYF. The chain uses TRBV5-4 and TRBJ2-3; D is ambiguous. Per germline, CDR1 SGHNT and CDR2 YYREEE (reference sequence). The CDR3 contains 12 residues.

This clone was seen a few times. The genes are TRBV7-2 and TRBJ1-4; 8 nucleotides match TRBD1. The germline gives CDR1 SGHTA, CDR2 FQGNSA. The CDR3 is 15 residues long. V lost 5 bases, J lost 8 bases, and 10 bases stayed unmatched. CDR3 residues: CASSIRGTGGEKLFF. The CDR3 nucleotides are TGTGCCAGCAGCATAAGAGGGACAGGTGGGGAAAAACTGTTTTTT.

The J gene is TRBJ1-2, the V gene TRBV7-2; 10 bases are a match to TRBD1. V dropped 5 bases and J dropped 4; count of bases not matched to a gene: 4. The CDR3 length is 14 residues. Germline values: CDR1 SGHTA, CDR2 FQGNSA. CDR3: CASSKWTGGYGYTF. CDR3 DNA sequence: TGTGCCAGCAGCAAGTGGACAGGGGGCTATGGCTACACCTTC.

The CDR3 sequence is CASSPPGGVAGKDTQYF. CDR3 nucleotides: TGTGCCAGCAGCCCCCCTGGGGGGGTAGCGGGCAAAGATACGCAGTATTTT. The V call is TRBV9, the J call TRBJ2-3; 7 nucleotides match TRBD2. This CDR3 spans 17 amino acids. The junction had 16 bases not matched to a gene; V was cut back by 4 bases and J by 5 bases. The germline V gene encodes CDR1 SGDLS and CDR2 YYNGEE.

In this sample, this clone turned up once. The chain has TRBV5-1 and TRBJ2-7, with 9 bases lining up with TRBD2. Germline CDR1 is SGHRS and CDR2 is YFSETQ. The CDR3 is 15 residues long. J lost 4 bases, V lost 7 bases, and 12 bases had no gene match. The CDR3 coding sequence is TGCGCCAGCGGAAGGGTGGCTAGCGGGACATACGAGCAGTACTTC. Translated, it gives CASGRVASGTYEQYF.

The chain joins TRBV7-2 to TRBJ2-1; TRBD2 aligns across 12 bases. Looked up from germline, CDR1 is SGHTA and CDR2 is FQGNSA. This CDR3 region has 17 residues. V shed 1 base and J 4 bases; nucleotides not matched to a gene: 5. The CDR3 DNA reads TGTGCCAGCAGCTTAGGGCAGACTAGCGGGAGTTACAATGAGCAGTTCTTC. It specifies CASSLGQTSGSYNEQFF.

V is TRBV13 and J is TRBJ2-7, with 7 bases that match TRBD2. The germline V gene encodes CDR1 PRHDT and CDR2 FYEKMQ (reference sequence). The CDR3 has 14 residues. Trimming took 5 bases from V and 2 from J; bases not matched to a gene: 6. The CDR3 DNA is TGTGCCAGCAGCCTTGGGACTACTGCCTACGAGCAGTACTTC. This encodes CASSLGTTAYEQYF.

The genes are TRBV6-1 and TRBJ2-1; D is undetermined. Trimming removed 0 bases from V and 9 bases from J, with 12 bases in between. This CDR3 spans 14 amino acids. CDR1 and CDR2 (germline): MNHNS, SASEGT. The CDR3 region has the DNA TGTGCCAGCAGTGAAGCGGGTGGAGAGAGTGAGCAGTTCTTC. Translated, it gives CASSEAGGESEQFF.

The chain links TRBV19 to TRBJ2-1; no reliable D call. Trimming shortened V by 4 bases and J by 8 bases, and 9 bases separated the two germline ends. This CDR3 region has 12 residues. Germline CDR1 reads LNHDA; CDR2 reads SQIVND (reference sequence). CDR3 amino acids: CASSRYIDEQFF. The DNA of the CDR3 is TGTGCCAGTAGTAGGTATATAGATGAGCAGTTCTTC.

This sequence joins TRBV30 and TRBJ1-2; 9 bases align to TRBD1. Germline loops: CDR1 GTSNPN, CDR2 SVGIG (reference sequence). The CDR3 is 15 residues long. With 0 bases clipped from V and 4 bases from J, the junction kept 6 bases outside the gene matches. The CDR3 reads CAWSVLRDRAYGYTF. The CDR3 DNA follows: TGTGCCTGGAGTGTACTCCGGGACAGGGCCTATGGCTACACCTTC.

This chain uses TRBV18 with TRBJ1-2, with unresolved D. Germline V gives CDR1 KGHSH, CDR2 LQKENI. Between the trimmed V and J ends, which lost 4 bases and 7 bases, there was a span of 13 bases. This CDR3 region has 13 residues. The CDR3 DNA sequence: TGTGCCAGCTCACAGGCGGGTCTGTCTGGCTACACCTTC. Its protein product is CASSQAGLSGYTF.

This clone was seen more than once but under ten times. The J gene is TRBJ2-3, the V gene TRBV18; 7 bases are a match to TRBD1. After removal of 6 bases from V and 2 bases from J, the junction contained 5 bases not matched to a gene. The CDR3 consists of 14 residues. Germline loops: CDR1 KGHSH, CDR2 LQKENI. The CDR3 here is CASSLTGVTDTQYF. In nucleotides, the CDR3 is TGTGCCAGCTCCCTTACAGGGGTCACAGATACGCAGTATTTT.

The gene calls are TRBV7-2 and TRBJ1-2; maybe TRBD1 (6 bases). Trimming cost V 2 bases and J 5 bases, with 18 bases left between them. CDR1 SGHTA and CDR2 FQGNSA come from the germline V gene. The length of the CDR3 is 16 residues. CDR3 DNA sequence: TGTGCCAGCAGCTTACTTGGAACAGGGCTCAGATATGGCTACACCTTC. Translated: CASSLLGTGLRYGYTF. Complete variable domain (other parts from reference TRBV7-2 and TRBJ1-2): GAGVSQSPSNKVTEKGKDVELRCDPISGHTALYWYRQSLGQGLEFLIYFQGNSAPDKSGLPSDRFSAERTGGSVSTLTIQRTQQEDSAVYLCASSLLGTGLRYGYTFGSGTRLTVV.

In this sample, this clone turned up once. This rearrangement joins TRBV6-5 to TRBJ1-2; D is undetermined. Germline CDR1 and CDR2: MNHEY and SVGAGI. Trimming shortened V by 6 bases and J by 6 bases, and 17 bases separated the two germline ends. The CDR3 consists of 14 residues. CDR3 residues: CASSTNPGGDGYTF. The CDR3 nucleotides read TGTGCCAGCAGCACGAACCCCGGAGGAGATGGCTACACCTTC.

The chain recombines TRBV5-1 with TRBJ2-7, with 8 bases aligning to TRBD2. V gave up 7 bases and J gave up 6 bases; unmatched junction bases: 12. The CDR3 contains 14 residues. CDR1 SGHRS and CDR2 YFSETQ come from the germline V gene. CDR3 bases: TGCGCCAGCGGATCCGGACTAGCAGCCCCCGAGCAGTACTTC. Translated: CASGSGLAAPEQYF.

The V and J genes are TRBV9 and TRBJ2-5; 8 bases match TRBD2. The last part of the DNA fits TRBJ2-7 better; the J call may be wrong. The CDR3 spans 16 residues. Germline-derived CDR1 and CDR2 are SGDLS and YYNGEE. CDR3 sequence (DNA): TGTGCCAGCAGCCCTCGGGCTAGCGGGTACTCCTACGAGCAGTACTTC. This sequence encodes CASSPRASGYSYEQYF.